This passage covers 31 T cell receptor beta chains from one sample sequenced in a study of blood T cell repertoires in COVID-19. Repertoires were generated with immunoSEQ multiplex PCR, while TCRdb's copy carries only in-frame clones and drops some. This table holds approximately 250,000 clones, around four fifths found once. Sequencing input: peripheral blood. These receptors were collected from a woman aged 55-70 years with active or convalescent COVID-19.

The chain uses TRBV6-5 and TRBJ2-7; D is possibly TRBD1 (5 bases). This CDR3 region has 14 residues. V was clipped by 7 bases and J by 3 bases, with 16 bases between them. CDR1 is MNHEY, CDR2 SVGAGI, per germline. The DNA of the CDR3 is TGTGCCAGCACCCCGGGTCGGACAAACTACGAGCAGTACGTC. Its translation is CASTPGRTNYEQYV.

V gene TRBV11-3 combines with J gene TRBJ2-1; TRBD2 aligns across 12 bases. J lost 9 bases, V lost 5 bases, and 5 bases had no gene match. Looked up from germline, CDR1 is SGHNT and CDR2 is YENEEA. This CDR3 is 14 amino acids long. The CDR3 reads CASSPRTSGIEQFF. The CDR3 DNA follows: TGTGCCAGCAGCCCCCGGACTAGCGGGATTGAGCAGTTCTTC.

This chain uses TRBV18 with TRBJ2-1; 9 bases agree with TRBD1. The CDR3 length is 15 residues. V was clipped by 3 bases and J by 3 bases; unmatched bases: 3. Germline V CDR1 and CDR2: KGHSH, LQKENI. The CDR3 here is CASSPGTGNYNEQFF. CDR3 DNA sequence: TGTGCCAGCTCACCGGGGACAGGGAACTACAATGAGCAGTTCTTC.

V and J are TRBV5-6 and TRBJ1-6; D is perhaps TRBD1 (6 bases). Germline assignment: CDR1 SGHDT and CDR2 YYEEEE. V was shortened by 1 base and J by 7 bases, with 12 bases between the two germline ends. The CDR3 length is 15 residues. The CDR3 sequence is CASSLKDRVNSPLHF. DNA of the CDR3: TGTGCCAGCAGCTTGAAGGACAGAGTCAATTCACCCCTCCACTTT.

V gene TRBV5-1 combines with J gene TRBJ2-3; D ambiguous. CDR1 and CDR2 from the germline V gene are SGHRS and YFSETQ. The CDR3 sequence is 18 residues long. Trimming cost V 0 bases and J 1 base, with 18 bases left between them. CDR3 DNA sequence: TGCGCCAGCAGCTTGGAGGCTAGAGCCGCCCTGGGCACAGATACGCAGTATTTT. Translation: CASSLEARAALGTDTQYF.

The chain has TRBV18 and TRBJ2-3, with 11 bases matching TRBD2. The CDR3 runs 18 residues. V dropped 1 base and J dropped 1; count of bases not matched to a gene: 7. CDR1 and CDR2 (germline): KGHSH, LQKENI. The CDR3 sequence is CASSPLTSGRGGTDTQYF. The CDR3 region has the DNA TGTGCCAGCTCACCACTAACTAGCGGGAGAGGGGGCACAGATACGCAGTATTTT. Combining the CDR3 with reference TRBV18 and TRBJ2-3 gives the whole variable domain NAGVMQNPRHLVRRRGQEARLRCSPMKGHSHVYWYRQLPEEGLKFMVYLQKENIIDESGMPKERFSAEFPKEGPSILRIQQVVRGDSAAYFCASSPLTSGRGGTDTQYFGPGTRLTVL.

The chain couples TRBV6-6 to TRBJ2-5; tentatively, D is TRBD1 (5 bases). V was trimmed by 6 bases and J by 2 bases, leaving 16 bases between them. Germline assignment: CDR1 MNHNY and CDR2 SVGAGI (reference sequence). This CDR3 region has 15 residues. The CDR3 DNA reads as TGTGCCAGCAGAACTACTCGACAGAGACAAGAGACCCAGTACTTC. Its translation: CASRTTRQRQETQYF.

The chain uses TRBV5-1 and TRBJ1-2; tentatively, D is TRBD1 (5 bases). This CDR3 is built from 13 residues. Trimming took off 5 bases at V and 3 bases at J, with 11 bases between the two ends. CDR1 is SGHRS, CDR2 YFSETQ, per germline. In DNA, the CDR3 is TGCGCCAGCAGTCCCGACAGCGACTATGGCTACACCTTC. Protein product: CASSPDSDYGYTF.

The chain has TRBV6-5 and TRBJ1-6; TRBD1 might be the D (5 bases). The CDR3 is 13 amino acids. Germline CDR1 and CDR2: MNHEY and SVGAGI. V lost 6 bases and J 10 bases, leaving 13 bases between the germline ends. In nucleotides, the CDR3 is TGTGCCAGCAGCCGGGGGATCGGATCACCCCTCCACTTT. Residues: CASSRGIGSPLHF.

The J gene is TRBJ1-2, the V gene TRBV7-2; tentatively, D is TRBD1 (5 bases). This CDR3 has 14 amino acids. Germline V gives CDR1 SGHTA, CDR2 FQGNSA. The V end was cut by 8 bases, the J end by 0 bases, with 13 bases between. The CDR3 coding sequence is TGTGCCAGCTCCCTGGGGCCCGCTAACTATGGCTACACCTTC. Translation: CASSLGPANYGYTF.

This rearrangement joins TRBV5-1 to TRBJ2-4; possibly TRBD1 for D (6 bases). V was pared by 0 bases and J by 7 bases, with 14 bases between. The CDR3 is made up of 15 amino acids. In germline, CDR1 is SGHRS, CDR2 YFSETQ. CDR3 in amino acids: CASSLAFGQGNIQYF. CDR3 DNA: TGCGCCAGCAGCTTGGCCTTCGGGCAGGGGAACATTCAGTACTTC.

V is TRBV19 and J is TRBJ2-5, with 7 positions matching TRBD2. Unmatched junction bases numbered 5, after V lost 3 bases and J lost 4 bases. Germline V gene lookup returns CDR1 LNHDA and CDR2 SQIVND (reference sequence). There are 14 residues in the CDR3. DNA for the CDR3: TGTGCCAGTAGTATGCTCGGGGAGGGAGAGACCCAGTACTTC. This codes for CASSMLGEGETQYF.

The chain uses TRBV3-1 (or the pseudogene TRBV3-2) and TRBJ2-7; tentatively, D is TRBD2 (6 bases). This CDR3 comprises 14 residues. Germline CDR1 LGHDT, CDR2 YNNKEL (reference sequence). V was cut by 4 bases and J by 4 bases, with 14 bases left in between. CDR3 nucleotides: TGTGCCAGCAGCCTCGGGAGCGCCGGGTACGAGCAGTACTTC. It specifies CASSLGSAGYEQYF.

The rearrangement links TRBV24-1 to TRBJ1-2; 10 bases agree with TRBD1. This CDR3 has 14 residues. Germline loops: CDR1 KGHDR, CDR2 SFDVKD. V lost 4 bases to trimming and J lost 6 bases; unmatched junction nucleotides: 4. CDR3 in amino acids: CATSEAGTGDGYTF. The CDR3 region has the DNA TGTGCCACCAGTGAAGCCGGGACAGGGGATGGCTACACCTTC.

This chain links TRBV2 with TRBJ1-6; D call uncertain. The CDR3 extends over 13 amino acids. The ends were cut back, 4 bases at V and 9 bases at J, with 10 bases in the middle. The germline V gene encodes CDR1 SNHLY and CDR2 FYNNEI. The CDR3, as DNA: TGTGCCAGCAGTGCTGAGGTCCTTTCACCCCTCCACTTT. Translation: CASSAEVLSPLHF.

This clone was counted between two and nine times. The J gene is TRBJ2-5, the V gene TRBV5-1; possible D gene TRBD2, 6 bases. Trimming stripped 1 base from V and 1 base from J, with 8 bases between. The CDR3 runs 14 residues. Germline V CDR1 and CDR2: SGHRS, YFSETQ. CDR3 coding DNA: TGCGCCAGCAGCTTGTTCGGGAGCCAAGAGACCCAGTACTTC. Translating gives CASSLFGSQETQYF.

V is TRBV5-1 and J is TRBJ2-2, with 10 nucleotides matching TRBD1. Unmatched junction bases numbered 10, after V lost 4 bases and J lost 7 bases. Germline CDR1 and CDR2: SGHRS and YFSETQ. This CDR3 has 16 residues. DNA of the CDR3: TGCGCCAGCAGCAAATCGACAGGGGGCGCGGGCGGGGAGCTGTTTTTT. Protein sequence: CASSKSTGGAGGELFF.

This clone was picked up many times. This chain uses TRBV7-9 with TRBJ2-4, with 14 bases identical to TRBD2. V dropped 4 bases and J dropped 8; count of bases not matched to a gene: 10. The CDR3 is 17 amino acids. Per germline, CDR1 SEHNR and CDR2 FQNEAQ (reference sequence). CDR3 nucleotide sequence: TGTGCCAGCAGCTCCATTGGGACTAGCGGGAGTTATGACATTCAGTACTTC. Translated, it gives CASSSIGTSGSYDIQYF.

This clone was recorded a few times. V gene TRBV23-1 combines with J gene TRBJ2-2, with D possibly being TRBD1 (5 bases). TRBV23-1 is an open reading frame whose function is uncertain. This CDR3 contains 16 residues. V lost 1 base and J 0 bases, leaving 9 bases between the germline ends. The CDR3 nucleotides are TGCGCCAGCAGTCAATTAGGGGCGACGAACACCGGGGAGCTGTTTTTT. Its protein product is CASSQLGATNTGELFF.

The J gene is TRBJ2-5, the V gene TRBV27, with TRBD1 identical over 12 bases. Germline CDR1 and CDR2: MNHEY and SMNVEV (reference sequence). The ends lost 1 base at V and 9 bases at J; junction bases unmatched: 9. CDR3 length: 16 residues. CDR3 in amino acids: CASSLLGTGGGRAQYF. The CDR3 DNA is TGTGCCAGCAGTTTATTAGGGACAGGGGGCGGGAGGGCCCAGTACTTC.

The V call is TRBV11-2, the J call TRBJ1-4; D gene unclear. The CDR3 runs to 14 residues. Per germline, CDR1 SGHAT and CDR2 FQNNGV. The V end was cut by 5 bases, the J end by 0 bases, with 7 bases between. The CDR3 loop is CASSTSATNEKLFF. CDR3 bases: TGTGCCAGCAGCACAAGCGCAACTAATGAAAAACTGTTTTTT. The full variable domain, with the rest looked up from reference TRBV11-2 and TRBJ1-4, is EAGVAQSPRYKIIEKRQSVAFWCNPISGHATLYWYQQILGQGPKLLIQFQNNGVVDDSQLPKDRFSAERLKGVDSTLKIQPAKLEDSAVYLCASSTSATNEKLFFGSGTQLSVL.

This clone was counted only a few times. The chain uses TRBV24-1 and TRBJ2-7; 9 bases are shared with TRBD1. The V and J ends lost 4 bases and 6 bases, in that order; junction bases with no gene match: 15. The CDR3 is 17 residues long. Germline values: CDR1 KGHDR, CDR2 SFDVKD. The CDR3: CATSESFTGGESGEQYF. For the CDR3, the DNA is TGTGCCACCAGTGAGTCCTTTACAGGGGGCGAATCGGGCGAGCAGTACTTC.

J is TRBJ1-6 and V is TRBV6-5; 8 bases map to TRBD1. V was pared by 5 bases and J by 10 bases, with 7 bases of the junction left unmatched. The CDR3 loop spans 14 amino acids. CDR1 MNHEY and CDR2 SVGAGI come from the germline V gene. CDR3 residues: CASSRQGLVSPLHF. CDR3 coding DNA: TGTGCCAGCAGTCGACAGGGGTTAGTGTCACCCCTCCACTTT.

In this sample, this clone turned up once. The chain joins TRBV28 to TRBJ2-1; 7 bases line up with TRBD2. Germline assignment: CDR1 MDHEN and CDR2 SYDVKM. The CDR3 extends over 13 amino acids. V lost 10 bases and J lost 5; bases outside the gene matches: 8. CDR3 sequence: CAIHGTTNNEQFF. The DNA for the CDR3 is TGTGCCATCCACGGGACTACAAACAATGAGCAGTTCTTC.

DNA of the CDR3: TGTGCCAGCAGCTTAGATCGGGAGCGGGGGTTCTACAATGAGCAGTTCTTC. It encodes CASSLDRERGFYNEQFF. The chain employs TRBV11-2 and TRBJ2-1; 8 bases match TRBD2. V was clipped by 0 bases and J by 3 bases; unmatched bases: 7. The CDR3 sequence is 17 residues long. In germline, CDR1 is SGHAT, CDR2 FQNNGV. The full variable domain, with the rest looked up from reference TRBV11-2 and TRBJ2-1, is EAGVAQSPRYKIIEKRQSVAFWCNPISGHATLYWYQQILGQGPKLLIQFQNNGVVDDSQLPKDRFSAERLKGVDSTLKIQPAKLEDSAVYLCASSLDRERGFYNEQFFGPGTRLTVL.

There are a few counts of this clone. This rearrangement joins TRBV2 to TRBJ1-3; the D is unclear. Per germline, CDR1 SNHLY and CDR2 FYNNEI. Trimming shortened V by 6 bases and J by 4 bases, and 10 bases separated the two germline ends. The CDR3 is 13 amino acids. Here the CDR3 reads CASREAAGNTIYF. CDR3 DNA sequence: TGTGCCAGCAGGGAGGCCGCAGGAAACACCATATATTTT.

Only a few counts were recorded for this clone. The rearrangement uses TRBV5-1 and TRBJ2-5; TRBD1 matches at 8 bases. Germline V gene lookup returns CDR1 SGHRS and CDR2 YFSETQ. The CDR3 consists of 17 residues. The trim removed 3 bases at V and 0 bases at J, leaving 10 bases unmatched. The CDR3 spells CASSSNRGNGYQETQYF. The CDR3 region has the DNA TGCGCCAGCAGCTCCAACAGGGGGAATGGATACCAAGAGACCCAGTACTTC.

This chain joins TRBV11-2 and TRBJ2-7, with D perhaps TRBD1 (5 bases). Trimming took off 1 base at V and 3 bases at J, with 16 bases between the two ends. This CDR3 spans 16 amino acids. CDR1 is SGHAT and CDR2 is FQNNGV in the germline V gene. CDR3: CASSLGVSGRVYEQYF. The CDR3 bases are TGTGCCAGCAGCTTAGGTGTCTCTGGCAGGGTCTACGAGCAGTACTTC.

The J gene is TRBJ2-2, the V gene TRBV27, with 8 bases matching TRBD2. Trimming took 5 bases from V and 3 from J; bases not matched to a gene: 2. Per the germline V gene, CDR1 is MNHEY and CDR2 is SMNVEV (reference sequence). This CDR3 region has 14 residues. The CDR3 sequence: CASSLRGDTGELFF. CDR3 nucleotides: TGTGCCAGCAGTCTGCGGGGGGACACCGGGGAGCTGTTTTTT.

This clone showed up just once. The DNA of the CDR3 is TGTGCCAGCAGTTACTCTGGAGGGGGCCTGGAGACCCAGTACTTC. Its translation: CASSYSGGGLETQYF. The rearrangement joins TRBV6-5 to TRBJ2-5; D is possibly TRBD1 (7 bases). This CDR3 is built from 15 residues. Looked up from germline, CDR1 is MNHEY and CDR2 is SVGAGI. The V end was cut by 0 bases, the J end by 5 bases, with 13 bases between.

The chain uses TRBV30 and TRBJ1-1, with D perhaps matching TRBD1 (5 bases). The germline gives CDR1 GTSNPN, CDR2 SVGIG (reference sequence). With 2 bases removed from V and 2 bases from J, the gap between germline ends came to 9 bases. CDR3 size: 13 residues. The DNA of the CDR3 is TGTGCCTGGAGTCCAGGGCTAAACACTGAAGCTTTCTTT. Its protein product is CAWSPGLNTEAFF.